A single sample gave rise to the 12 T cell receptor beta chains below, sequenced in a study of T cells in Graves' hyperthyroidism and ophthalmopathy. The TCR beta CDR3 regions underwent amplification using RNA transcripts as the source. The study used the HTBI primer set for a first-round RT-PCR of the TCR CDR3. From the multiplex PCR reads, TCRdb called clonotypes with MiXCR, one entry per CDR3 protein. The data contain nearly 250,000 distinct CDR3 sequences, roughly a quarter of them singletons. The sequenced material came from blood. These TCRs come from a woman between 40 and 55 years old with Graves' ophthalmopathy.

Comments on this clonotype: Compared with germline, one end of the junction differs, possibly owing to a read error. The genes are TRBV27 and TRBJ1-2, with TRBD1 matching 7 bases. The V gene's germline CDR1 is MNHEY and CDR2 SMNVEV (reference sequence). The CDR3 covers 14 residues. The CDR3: CASSPETGLNGYIF. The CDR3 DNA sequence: TGTGCCAGCAGTCCCGAGACAGGGCTTAATGGCTACATCTTC.

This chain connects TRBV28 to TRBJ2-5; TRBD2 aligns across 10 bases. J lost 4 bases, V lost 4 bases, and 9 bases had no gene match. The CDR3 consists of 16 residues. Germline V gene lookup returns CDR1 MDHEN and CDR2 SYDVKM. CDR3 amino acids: CASSSLLAGDVETQYF. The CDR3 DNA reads TGTGCCAGCAGTTCCCTCCTAGCGGGAGACGTAGAGACCCAGTACTTC.

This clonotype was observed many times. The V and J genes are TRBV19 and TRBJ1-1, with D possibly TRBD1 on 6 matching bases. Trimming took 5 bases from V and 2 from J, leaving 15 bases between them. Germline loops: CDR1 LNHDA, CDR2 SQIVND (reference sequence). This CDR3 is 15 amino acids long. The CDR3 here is CASSRVGGDNTEAFF. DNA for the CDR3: TGTGCCAGTAGTCGCGTGGGGGGCGACAACACTGAAGCTTTCTTT.

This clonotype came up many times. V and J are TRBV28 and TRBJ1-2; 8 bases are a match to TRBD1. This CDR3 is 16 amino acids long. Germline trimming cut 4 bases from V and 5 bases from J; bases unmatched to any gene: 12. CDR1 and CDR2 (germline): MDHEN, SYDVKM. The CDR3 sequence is CASSSGGQADGYGYTF. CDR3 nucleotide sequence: TGTGCCAGCAGTTCAGGGGGACAGGCTGACGGATATGGCTACACCTTC.

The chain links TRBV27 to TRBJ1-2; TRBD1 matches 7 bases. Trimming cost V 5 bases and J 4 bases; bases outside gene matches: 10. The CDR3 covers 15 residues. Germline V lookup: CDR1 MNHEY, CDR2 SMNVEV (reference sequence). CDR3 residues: CASSRPGTAFYGYTF. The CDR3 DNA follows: TGTGCCAGCAGTAGACCCGGGACAGCCTTCTATGGCTACACCTTC.

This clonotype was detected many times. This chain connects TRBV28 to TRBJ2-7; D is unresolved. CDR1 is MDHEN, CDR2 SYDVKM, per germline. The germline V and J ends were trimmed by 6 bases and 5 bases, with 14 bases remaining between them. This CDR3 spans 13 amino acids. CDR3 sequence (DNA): TGTGCCAGCAGCGATAGGCCCCAAGACGAGCAGTACTTC. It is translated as CASSDRPQDEQYF.

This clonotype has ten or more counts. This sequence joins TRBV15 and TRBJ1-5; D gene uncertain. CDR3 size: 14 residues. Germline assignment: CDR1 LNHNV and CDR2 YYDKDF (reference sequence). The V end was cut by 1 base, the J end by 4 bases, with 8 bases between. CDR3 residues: CATSRAAGNQPQHF. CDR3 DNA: TGTGCCACCAGCAGAGCGGCCGGGAATCAGCCCCAGCATTTT.

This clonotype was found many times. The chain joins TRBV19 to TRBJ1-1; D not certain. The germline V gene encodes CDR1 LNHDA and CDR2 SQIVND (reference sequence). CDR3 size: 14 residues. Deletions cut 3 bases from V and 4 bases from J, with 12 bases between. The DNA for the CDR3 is TGTGCCAGTAGTATTGGGGTTTTTCCCACTGAAGCTTTCTTT. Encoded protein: CASSIGVFPTEAFF.

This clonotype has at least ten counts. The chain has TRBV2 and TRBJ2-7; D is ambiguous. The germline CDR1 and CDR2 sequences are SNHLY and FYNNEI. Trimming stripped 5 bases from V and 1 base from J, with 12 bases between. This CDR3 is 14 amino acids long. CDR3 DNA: TGTGCCAGCAGTAACTTGCCGCCTTCCTACGAGCAGTACTTC. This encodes CASSNLPPSYEQYF. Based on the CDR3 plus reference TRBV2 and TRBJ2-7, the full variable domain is EPEVTQTPSHQVTQMGQEVILRCVPISNHLYFYWYRQILGQKVEFLVSFYNNEISEKSEIFDDQFSVERPDGSNFTLKIRSTKLEDSAMYFCASSNLPPSYEQYFGPGTRLTVT.

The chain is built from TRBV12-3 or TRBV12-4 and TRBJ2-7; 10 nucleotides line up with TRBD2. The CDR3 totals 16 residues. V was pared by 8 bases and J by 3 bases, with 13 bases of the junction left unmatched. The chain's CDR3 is CASGWASGSPFYEQYF. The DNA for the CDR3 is TGTGCCAGCGGGTGGGCTAGCGGGAGTCCCTTCTACGAGCAGTACTTC.

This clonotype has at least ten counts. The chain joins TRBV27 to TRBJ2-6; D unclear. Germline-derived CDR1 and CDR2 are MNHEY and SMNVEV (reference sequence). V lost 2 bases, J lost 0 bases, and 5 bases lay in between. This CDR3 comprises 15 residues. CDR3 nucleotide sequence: TGTGCCAGCAGTTTAGGGGTCTCTGGGGCCAACGTCCTGACTTTC. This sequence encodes CASSLGVSGANVLTF.

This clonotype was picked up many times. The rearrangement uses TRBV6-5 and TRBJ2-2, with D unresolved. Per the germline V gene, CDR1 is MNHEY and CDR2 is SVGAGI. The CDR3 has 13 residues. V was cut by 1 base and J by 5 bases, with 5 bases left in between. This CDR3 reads CASSYLETGELFF. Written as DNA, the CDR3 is TGTGCCAGCAGTTACTTGGAGACCGGGGAGCTGTTTTTT.